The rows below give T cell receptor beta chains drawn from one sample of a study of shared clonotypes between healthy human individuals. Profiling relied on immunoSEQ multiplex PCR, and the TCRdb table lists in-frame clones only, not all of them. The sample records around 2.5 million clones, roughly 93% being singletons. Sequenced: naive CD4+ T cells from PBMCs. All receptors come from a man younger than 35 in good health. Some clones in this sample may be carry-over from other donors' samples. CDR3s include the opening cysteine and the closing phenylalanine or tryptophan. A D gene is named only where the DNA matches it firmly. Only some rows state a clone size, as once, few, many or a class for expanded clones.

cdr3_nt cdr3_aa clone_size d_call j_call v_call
TGTGCCAGCAGCCCGTCGGTGGGTTCACCCCTCCACTTT CASSPSVGSPLHF once . TRBJ1-6 TRBV4-2
TGTGCCAGCAGTGATAGCGGGGAGAGGGTCTACAATGAGCAGTTCTTC CASSDSGERVYNEQFF . TRBD2 TRBJ2-1 TRBV28
TGCGCCAGCAGCTTGGTCCAACTAGCGGGAGGGACCCACGAGCAGTACTTC CASSLVQLAGGTHEQYF . TRBD2 TRBJ2-7 TRBV5-1
TGTGCCAGCAGCTTACGTTCGGGGCAGGGCCCCCGTACGGCGTACTTC CASSLRSGQGPRTAYF . . TRBJ2-4 TRBV7-2
TGTGCCAGCAGCCCCAGACTCGGGGGAAACACCATATATTTT CASSPRLGGNTIYF once . TRBJ1-3 TRBV5-6
TGTGCCAGCAGTTACGACCTAGTAAGCAATGAGCAGTTCTTC CASSYDLVSNEQFF . . TRBJ2-1 TRBV6-5
TGTGCCAGCAGCTCGGGACAGGGGCATCAGCCCCAGCATTTT CASSSGQGHQPQHF . TRBD1 TRBJ1-5 TRBV11-1
TGCGCCAGCAGCCGTCGGGGCAGGGGCACTGAAGCTTTCTTT CASSRRGRGTEAFF . . TRBJ1-1 TRBV4-1
TGTGCCAGCACGGGTGTCGAGCAGTACTTC CASTGVEQYF once . TRBJ2-7 TRBV2
TGTGCCAGCAGCTTTGGTGCGGGCACTGAAGCTTTCTTT CASSFGAGTEAFF once . TRBJ1-1 TRBV7-2
TGTGCCATCAACCCCCCTGGAACTAAGATCCAAAAACTGTTTTTT CAINPPGTKIQKLFF . . TRBJ1-4 TRBV10-3
TGTGCCAGCAGCTTACCTTCTGGGGACACTGAAGCTTTCTTT CASSLPSGDTEAFF . . TRBJ1-1 TRBV7-6
TGCGCCAGCAGTTCCGGGGGGACAGGGGCCCCAGAGACCCAGTACTTC CASSSGGTGAPETQYF . TRBD1 TRBJ2-5 TRBV5-1
TGTGCCTGGAGTGCACGGGACCGTAGCACAGATACGCAGTATTTT CAWSARDRSTDTQYF . . TRBJ2-3 TRBV30
TGTGCCAGCAGCCACCAAACGAGTTATAGCAATCAGCCCCAGCATTTT CASSHQTSYSNQPQHF few . TRBJ1-5 TRBV2
TGTGCCAGCAGAGATGACCCTGGAGGTGAAAAACTGTTTTTT CASRDDPGGEKLFF . . TRBJ1-4 TRBV5-4
TGTGCCAGCAGTCCGCCGGGACAGGGGTGGACTGAAGCTTTCTTT CASSPPGQGWTEAFF . TRBD1 TRBJ1-1 TRBV6-6
TGTGCCAGCAGCCCCGACGGGGGAACCAAAGCTTTCTTT CASSPDGGTKAFF . . TRBJ1-1 TRBV11-3
TGTGCCAGCAGCCGGAGACAGGATAGCGGGGCGAGTTACACAGATACGCAGTATTTT CASSRRQDSGASYTDTQYF . TRBD2 TRBJ2-3 TRBV14
TGTGCCAGCAGCCTCGGACTAGCGGGCTCCACGGCCCAGTACTTC CASSLGLAGSTAQYF . TRBD2 TRBJ2-5 TRBV7-3
TGTGCCTGGAGTCCGTCGGGAGGGGCGGGCTTAGGAGCTTTCTTT CAWSPSGGAGLGAFF . . TRBJ1-1 TRBV30
TGTGCCAGTAGTATCCCGAACACTGAAGCTTTCTTT CASSIPNTEAFF . . TRBJ1-1 TRBV19
TGTGCCAGCAGTCCCGCCGGGAGGCCGGGGTACAATGAGCAGTTCTTC CASSPAGRPGYNEQFF . TRBD2 TRBJ2-1 TRBV28
TGTGCCTGGGTAGGGGGCGCGGGATCACCCCTCCACTTT CAWVGGAGSPLHF . TRBD1 TRBJ1-6 TRBV30
TGTGCCAGCAGCCCAAGCGGCGGCTACACCTTC CASSPSGGYTF . . TRBJ1-2 TRBV7-2
TGTGCCAGCAGCTTAGTGTGGGGGTCCGAAGCTTTCTTT CASSLVWGSEAFF . . TRBJ1-1 TRBV7-2
TGTGCCAGCAGCCTGGGACAGGGGGACGAGCAGTACTTC CASSLGQGDEQYF . TRBD1 TRBJ2-7 TRBV5-6
TGTGCCAGCTCACCAATATTACTTAGCGGGAGGCCCCTGGATGAGCAGTTCTTC CASSPILLSGRPLDEQFF . TRBD2 TRBJ2-1 TRBV18
TGCGCCAGCAGCTTCGTTAGGGAGACCCAGTACTTC CASSFVRETQYF . . TRBJ2-5 TRBV5-1
TGTGCCAGCAGTTCATTATATGGCTACACCTTC CASSSLYGYTF . . TRBJ1-2 TRBV28